The 22 T cell receptor beta chains given below trace back to one sample, sequenced in a study of T-cell memory formation after mild COVID-19. TCRdb re-derived calls from the 5' RACE reads in MiXCR, one entry per CDR3 protein. The repertoire consists of about 410,000 distinct CDR3 sequences, with roughly 18% occurring once and the leading ten covering 20% to 25%. The specimen sequenced was PBMCs or a T cell subset sorted from them (not recorded which). The origin of the receptors is a man aged 18 to 30 who had mild COVID-19 (a few samples of this study predate the infection). Cell type and time point are not known.

V and J are TRBV6-5 and TRBJ1-1; maybe TRBD1 (5 bases). V was trimmed by 8 bases and J by 6 bases, leaving 16 bases between them. This CDR3 is built from 13 residues. Per the germline V gene, CDR1 is MNHEY and CDR2 is SVGAGI. The DNA of the CDR3 is TGTGCCAGCGGCCATTACGGGGCGTCTGAAGCTTTCTTT. It translates to CASGHYGASEAFF.

There are a few counts of this clonotype. The V and J genes are TRBV7-9 and TRBJ1-6; TRBD1 might be the D (5 bases). CDR3 length equals 14 residues. The germline CDR1 and CDR2 sequences are SEHNR and FQNEAQ (reference sequence). V was clipped by 5 bases and J by 3 bases, with 8 bases between them. CDR3: CASSVGLYNSPLHF. Written as DNA, the CDR3 is TGTGCCAGCAGCGTGGGACTCTATAATTCACCCCTCCACTTT.

This clonotype has more than one count but fewer than ten. The chain's CDR3 is CASSNRVTQYF. CDR3 DNA: TGTGCCAGCAGTAACAGGGTGACCCAGTACTTC. The chain is built from TRBV27 and TRBJ2-5, with a weak D call TRBD1 (6 bases). V lost 5 bases and J lost 7, with 8 bases in between. CDR1 is MNHEY, CDR2 SMNVEV, per germline (reference sequence). The CDR3 covers 11 residues.

A few counts support this clonotype. The chain is built from TRBV7-9 and TRBJ2-7; D possibly matches TRBD1 or TRBD2 (5 bases each). Trimming pared 4 bases from V and 6 bases from J, leaving 13 bases between. The CDR3 is made up of 13 amino acids. Germline CDR1 SEHNR, CDR2 FQNEAQ (reference sequence). CDR3 sequence reads: CASSYRDPLEQYV. The CDR3 nucleotides are TGTGCCAGCAGCTACCGGGACCCCCTCGAGCAGTACGTC.

This rearrangement joins TRBV12-5 to TRBJ2-1; D is tentatively TRBD1 or TRBD2 (5 bases each). Germline lookup yields CDR1 LGHNT and CDR2 FRNRAP. The CDR3 is 13 residues long. Trimming took off 6 bases at V and 4 bases at J, with 10 bases between the two ends. The CDR3 spells CASGGAQYNEQFF. In DNA, the CDR3 is TGTGCTAGTGGCGGGGCTCAATACAATGAGCAGTTCTTC.

The V gene is TRBV4-3, the J gene TRBJ1-1; a weak D match, TRBD1 (6 bases). This CDR3 is built from 16 residues. The germline V gene has CDR1 LGHNA and CDR2 YSLEER. V was pared by 0 bases and J by 6 bases, with 17 bases between. The CDR3 bases are TGCGCCAGCAGCCAAGAGATCTGGGGGGGCGCGGCTGAAGCTTTCTTT. It codes for CASSQEIWGGAAEAFF.

The CDR3 nucleotides are TGTGCCACCAGCAGAGAGGCAGGGCATGGCTACACCTTC. As protein: CATSREAGHGYTF. The chain has TRBV15 and TRBJ1-2; possibly TRBD1 for D (5 bases). Between the trimmed V and J ends, which lost 0 bases and 6 bases, there was a span of 8 bases. CDR1 is LNHNV and CDR2 is YYDKDF in the germline V gene (reference sequence). The length of the CDR3 is 13 residues.

This clonotype turned up a few times. The CDR3 here is CASENYGYTF. The CDR3 coding sequence is TGTGCCAGCGAGAACTATGGCTACACCTTC. The gene calls are TRBV14 and TRBJ1-2; no firm D call. The germline V gene has CDR1 SGHDN and CDR2 FVKESK. Trimming took off 8 bases at V and 2 bases at J, with 3 bases between the two ends. This CDR3 spans 10 amino acids.

The chain links TRBV12-3 or TRBV12-4 to TRBJ1-2; 7 bases are shared with TRBD1. V dropped 5 bases and J dropped 2; count of bases not matched to a gene: 11. The CDR3 has 16 amino acids. The CDR3 sequence is CASSRETGRPNYGYTF. The CDR3 bases are TGTGCCAGCAGTCGCGAGACAGGGCGGCCCAACTATGGCTACACCTTC.

This clonotype was detected ten times or more. This rearrangement joins TRBV12-3 or TRBV12-4 to TRBJ1-2; TRBD1 might be the D (5 bases). CDR3 length: 15 residues. V lost 4 bases to trimming and J lost 4 bases, with 16 bases between them. CDR3 sequence (DNA): TGTGCCAGCAGTTCCGGGACGGACAATTTCTATGGCTACACCTTC. It encodes CASSSGTDNFYGYTF.

This clonotype came up a few times. This chain connects TRBV4-3 to TRBJ2-4; the D gene is possibly TRBD2 (6 bases). There are 14 residues in the CDR3. The V end lost 0 bases, the J end lost 9 bases, and 12 bases lay between the germline ends. Germline CDR1 is LGHNA and CDR2 is YSLEER. CDR3 DNA sequence: TGCGCCAGCAGCCAAGACCGGACCGGGGGCATTCAGTACTTC. Its protein product is CASSQDRTGGIQYF.

The chain employs TRBV30 and TRBJ2-1, with a tentative D call TRBD1 (5 bases). This CDR3 spans 14 amino acids. V lost 2 bases to trimming and J lost 9 bases, with 17 bases between them. Germline CDR1 GTSNPN, CDR2 SVGIG (reference sequence). The CDR3 sequence is CAWSSQGSFGEQFF. DNA for the CDR3: TGTGCCTGGAGTAGTCAGGGCTCCTTCGGTGAGCAGTTCTTC.

This chain uses TRBV5-4 with TRBJ2-1; D is possibly TRBD1 (6 bases). CDR3 length equals 13 residues. CDR1 and CDR2 (germline): SGHNT, YYREEE (reference sequence). Trimming took off 4 bases at V and 4 bases at J, with 9 bases between the two ends. CDR3 sequence reads: CASSGDNYNEQFF. The CDR3 coding sequence is TGTGCCAGCAGCGGGGACAATTACAATGAGCAGTTCTTC.

The chain has TRBV5-1 and TRBJ1-2; the D is unclear. There are 13 residues in the CDR3. V lost 1 base, J lost 5 bases, and 9 bases lay in between. The V gene's germline CDR1 is SGHRS and CDR2 YFSETQ. The CDR3 region has the DNA TGCGCCAGCAGCTTGTACACCGAGTATGGCTACACCTTC. It translates to CASSLYTEYGYTF. Full variable domain (remainder filled in from reference TRBV5-1 and TRBJ1-2): KAGVTQTPRYLIKTRGQQVTLSCSPISGHRSVSWYQQTPGQGLQFLFEYFSETQRNKGNFPGRFSGRQFSNSRSEMNVSTLELGDSALYLCASSLYTEYGYTFGSGTRLTVV.

The chain employs TRBV12-3 or TRBV12-4 and TRBJ2-7, with D unclear. Trimming left V 1 base short and J 10 bases short, with 8 bases between. The CDR3 is 11 residues long. The CDR3 sequence: CASSLGSVQYV. Written as DNA, the CDR3 is TGTGCCAGCAGTTTAGGGTCAGTCCAGTACGTC.

This clonotype was observed at least ten times. The chain has TRBV20-1 and TRBJ2-2; a possible D gene is TRBD2 (5 bases). The CDR3 totals 14 residues. Germline CDR1 reads DFQATT; CDR2 reads SNEGSKA (reference sequence). With 2 bases removed from V and 5 bases from J, the gap between germline ends came to 12 bases. The CDR3 is CSARSSPRTGELFF. DNA of the CDR3: TGCAGTGCTAGATCTAGCCCCCGAACCGGGGAGCTGTTTTTT.

This clonotype has more than one count but fewer than ten. The chain uses TRBV6-6 and TRBJ2-7, with D uncertain. Germline lookup yields CDR1 MNHNY and CDR2 SVGAGI (reference sequence). The CDR3 sequence is 13 residues long. Trimming shortened V by 7 bases and J by 0 bases, and 10 bases separated the two germline ends. CDR3 sequence reads: CASTKTISYEQYF. The CDR3 DNA follows: TGTGCCAGCACGAAAACCATCTCCTACGAGCAGTACTTC.

To note about this clonotype: This sequence may be a read error, since a much larger clone differs from it by one base. The chain combines TRBV5-1 with TRBJ2-3; 11 bases match TRBD2. The CDR3 is 16 residues long. The junction had 7 bases not matched to a gene; V was cut back by 3 bases and J by 4 bases. Germline assignment: CDR1 SGHRS and CDR2 YFSETQ. CDR3 sequence reads: CASSSGLAVGPDTQYF. The DNA of the CDR3 is TGCGCCAGCAGCTCGGGACTAGCGGTGGGGCCAGATACGCAGTATTTT.

This clonotype was counted between two and nine times. The J gene is TRBJ2-7, the V gene TRBV7-9; D might be TRBD1 (5 bases). Germline loops: CDR1 SEHNR, CDR2 FQNEAQ (reference sequence). V shed 1 base and J shed 2 bases, with 21 bases lying between them. The CDR3 contains 18 residues. The CDR3 coding sequence is TGTGCCAGCAGCTTAGTAACGGCGGCAAGGGGCTCAACCTACGAGCAGTACGTC. This translates into CASSLVTAARGSTYEQYV.

This clonotype was seen a handful of times. The chain has TRBV7-3 and TRBJ2-2, with 7 bases aligning to TRBD2. The germline V gene has CDR1 SGHTA and CDR2 FQGTGA. The CDR3 length is 14 residues. Germline trimming cut 5 bases from V and 5 bases from J; bases unmatched to any gene: 5. The CDR3 reads CASSPREETGELFF. CDR3 in DNA: TGTGCCAGCAGCCCTCGGGAGGAAACCGGGGAGCTGTTTTTT.

This clonotype was recorded at least ten times. DNA for the CDR3: TGTGCCAGCGGAGGACAGCCCGGGGAGCTGTTTTTT. Its translation: CASGGQPGELFF. The gene calls are TRBV28 and TRBJ2-2; D might be TRBD1 (6 bases). Germline CDR1 is MDHEN and CDR2 is SYDVKM. The CDR3 has 12 amino acids. V lost 8 bases, J lost 6 bases, and 10 bases lay in between.

This clonotype has a handful of counts. The chain joins TRBV7-2 to TRBJ1-2, with D possibly matching TRBD1 (6 bases). CDR1 and CDR2 from the germline V gene are SGHTA and FQGNSA. The CDR3 sequence is 19 residues long. The V end lost 5 bases, the J end lost 0 bases, and 25 bases lay between the germline ends. For the CDR3, the DNA is TGTGCCAGCAGCAGACGACAGGTCCCGGGGGCACGCTCTAACTATGGCTACACCTTC. Protein sequence: CASSRRQVPGARSNYGYTF.